Listed here are 10 T cell receptor delta chains from one sample, sequenced in a study of gamma-delta T cells after stem cell transplantation. TCRdb reprocessed the RT-PCR reads using CATT. The sample lists around 2,200 delta-chain clones; approximately 2.5% were seen once. Sample: gamma-delta T cells. Receptors were obtained from a human donor. It is not recorded whose cells these are; they may come from a transplant donor.

The CDR3 DNA is TGTGCCTGTACTGGGATTGGGTCCGATAAACTCATCTTT. Amino acid sequence: CACTGIGSDKLIF. The J gene is TRDJ1, the V gene TRDV2, with TRDD3 as a possible D gene (6 bases). Between the trimmed V and J ends, which lost 6 bases and 3 bases, there was a span of 13 bases. Germline values: CDR1 GEAIGNYY, CDR2 EKD. The CDR3 has 13 residues.

The chain is built from TRDV2 and TRDJ1; 13 nucleotides match TRDD3. Per the germline V gene, CDR1 is GEAIGNYY and CDR2 is EKD. The CDR3 loop spans 18 amino acids. V was clipped by 3 bases and J by 2 bases; unmatched bases: 11. The chain's CDR3 is CACDPVLGDTRETDKLIF. The CDR3 region has the DNA TGTGCCTGTGACCCAGTACTGGGGGATACGCGAGAAACCGATAAACTCATCTTT.

Concerning this clone itself: TCRdb records a much larger clone's protein for this DNA, with a difference at residue 11 that likely arises from a read error; the protein given is the translation of the DNA. The V and J genes are TRDV2 and TRDJ3, with 8 bases that match TRDD3. Germline loops: CDR1 GEAIGNYY, CDR2 EKD. The ends lost 3 bases at V and 2 bases at J; junction bases unmatched: 11. CDR3 length: 19 amino acids. DNA for the CDR3: TGTGCCTGTGACGTTGCCTGGGGGACCGACCCCTGGGACACCCGACAGATGTTTTTC. Translation gives CACDVAWGTDPWDTRQMFF.

This clone turned up a few times. This chain links TRDV2 with TRDJ1; TRDD3 is a possible D gene (5 bases). The CDR3 covers 15 residues. From germline, CDR1 is GEAIGNYY and CDR2 EKD. Trimming took 5 bases from V and 0 from J, leaving 15 bases between them. CDR3 DNA sequence: TGTGCCTGTGTCCCGCTGGGCAGGGACACCGATAAACTCATCTTT. Its protein is CACVPLGRDTDKLIF.

This clone occurred a few times. TCRdb's protein for this DNA is that of a much larger clone and differs from the translation at residue 10, likely a read error; the protein shown is the DNA translation. The chain couples TRDV2 to TRDJ1; D is perhaps TRDD3 (5 bases). The CDR3 contains 18 residues. V was clipped by 3 bases and J by 2 bases, with 24 bases between them. CDR1 and CDR2 from the germline V gene are GEAIGNYY and EKD. CDR3 nucleotides: TGTGCCTGTGACTCCCTCGGACCGGGGGGTACTTGGACCGATAAACTCATCTTT. As protein: CACDSLGPGGTWTDKLIF.

This clone is medium-sized by share. Additional DNA sequences in this sample encode the identical CDR3. The chain is built from TRDV2 and TRDJ1; 8 bases are shared with TRDD3. The CDR3 extends over 15 amino acids. The J segment lost 0 bases and the V segment lost 0 bases, leaving 2 bases of the junction unmatched. Germline V lookup: CDR1 GEAIGNYY, CDR2 EKD. Here the CDR3 DNA reads TGTGCCTGTGACACCCTGGGGGAAGACACCGATAAACTCATCTTT. This translates into CACDTLGEDTDKLIF.

The V gene is TRDV2, the J gene TRDJ1, with 12 bases identical to TRDD3. The CDR3 runs to 20 residues. Germline V gene sequence: CDR1 GEAIGNYY, CDR2 EKD. With V trimmed by 0 bases and J by 1 base, 14 bases remained unmatched. The CDR3 nucleotides read TGTGCCTGTGACACCGTCCGTACTGGGGGATACCCCATACGCACCGATAAACTCATCTTT. Translation gives CACDTVRTGGYPIRTDKLIF.

This clone was seen more than once but under ten times. A far larger clone lies a single base away; this is likely a read error. Different DNA sequences within this sample yield the same CDR3. The V and J genes are TRDV2 and TRDJ3, with TRDD3 as a possible D gene (6 bases). This CDR3 is 17 amino acids long. Germline CDR1 is GEAIGNYY and CDR2 is EKD. The CDR3 protein is CACDTVLGGWDTRQMFF. For the CDR3, the DNA is TGTGCCTGTGACACAGTACTGGGAGGCTGGGACACCCGACAGATGTTCTTC.

By share, this clone ranks as large. Other DNA sequences from this sample encode an identical CDR3 as well. The chain links TRDV2 to TRDJ1, with D perhaps TRDD3 (5 bases). CDR1 and CDR2 (germline): GEAIGNYY, EKD. The CDR3 sequence is 14 residues long. The V gene lost 1 base and the J gene lost 4 bases, with 12 bases spanning the gap. The CDR3 loop is CACDTLTGSDKLIF. The CDR3 coding sequence is TGTGCCTGTGACACTCTTACTGGCAGCGATAAACTCATCTTT.

This clone showed up just a few times. The chain couples TRDV2 to TRDJ1; 8 positions agree with TRDD3. The CDR3 totals 17 residues. With V trimmed by 7 bases and J by 0 bases, 15 bases remained unmatched. Germline-derived CDR1 and CDR2 are GEAIGNYY and EKD. CDR3 coding DNA: TGTGCCTGCGAGTCCCTTAGTGGGGGATCAAACACCGATAAACTCATCTTT. This sequence encodes CACESLSGGSNTDKLIF.